This T cell receptor (beta chain) was sequenced in a study of blood T cell repertoires in COVID-19. Participant age was roughly 18 to 100 years, and participants resided in fewer than 25 US areas. All exposed participants met a person with COVID-19 within 2 weeks before entering the study. Some clones are missing from TCRdb's copy, which holds only in-frame ones; the method was immunoSEQ multiplex PCR. The table lists some 270,000 clones, 85% of them singletons. The source of this sequence is a woman aged 50 to 60 who had been exposed to COVID-19. The sequencing sample was made of PBMCs or T cells enriched from blood (not recorded which).

In DNA, the CDR3 is TGCGCCAGCAGCTTGGCTGGTGGAGGGACAGGATTCTACACTGAAGCTTTCTTT. As protein: CASSLAGGGTGFYTEAFF. The chain has TRBV5-1 and TRBJ1-1, with 8 bases aligning to TRBD1. The CDR3 is 18 amino acids. V dropped 0 bases and J dropped 3; count of bases not matched to a gene: 13. The germline V gene encodes CDR1 SGHRS and CDR2 YFSETQ.